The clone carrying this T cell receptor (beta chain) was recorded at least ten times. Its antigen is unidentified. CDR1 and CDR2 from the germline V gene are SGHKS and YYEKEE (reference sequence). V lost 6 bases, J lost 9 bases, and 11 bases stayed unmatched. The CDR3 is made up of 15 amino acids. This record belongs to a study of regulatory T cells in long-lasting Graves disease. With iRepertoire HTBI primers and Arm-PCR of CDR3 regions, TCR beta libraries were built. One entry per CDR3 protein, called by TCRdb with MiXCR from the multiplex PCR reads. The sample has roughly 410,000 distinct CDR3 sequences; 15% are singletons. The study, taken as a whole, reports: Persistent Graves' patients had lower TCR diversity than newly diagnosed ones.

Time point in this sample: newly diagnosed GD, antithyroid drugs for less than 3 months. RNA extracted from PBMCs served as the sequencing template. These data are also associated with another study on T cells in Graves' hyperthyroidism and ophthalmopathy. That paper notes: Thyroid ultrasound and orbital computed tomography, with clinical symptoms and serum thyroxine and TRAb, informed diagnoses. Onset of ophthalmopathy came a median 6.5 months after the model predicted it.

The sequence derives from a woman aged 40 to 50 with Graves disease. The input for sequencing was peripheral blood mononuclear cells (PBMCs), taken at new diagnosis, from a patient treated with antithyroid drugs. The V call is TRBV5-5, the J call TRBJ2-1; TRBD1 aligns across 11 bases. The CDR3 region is CASMQPGQGGREQFF. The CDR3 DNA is TGTGCCAGCATGCAACCGGGACAGGGGGGCCGTGAGCAGTTCTTC.